Listed below are T cell receptor beta chains from one sample, sequenced in a study of OX40 agonist ivuxolimab in advanced cancers. Method: immunoSEQ multiplex PCR; TCRdb's copy keeps in-frame clones and lacks some. This sample has about 90,000 clones, with about 90% found just once. Sequenced material: CD4+ or CD8+ T cells sorted from blood, taken in a trial of the OX40 agonist ivuxolimab. The receptors originated from an adult with an advanced solid tumor such as melanoma, head and neck, liver or kidney cancer. Each CDR3 is given with its conserved first and last residue.

v_gene	j_gene	CDR3aa
TRBV7-9	TRBJ1-1	CASSLRDRNTEAFF
TRBV27	TRBJ2-5	CASSLGETQYF
TRBV27	TRBJ2-7	CASSFTGGPYEQYF
TRBV28	TRBJ2-5	CASSFYGGQETQYF
TRBV6-1	TRBJ2-7	CASRLSGASSYEQYF
TRBV5-4	TRBJ2-5	CASSPSPGTSGTETQYF
TRBV2	TRBJ1-5	CASRPGGARQPQHF
TRBV19	TRBJ2-2	CASSRKLAELTNTGELFF
TRBV19	TRBJ2-1	CASSNSPSSGQFF
TRBV7-9	TRBJ2-2	CASSQTLGTGELFF
TRBV21-1	TRBJ2-5	CASSMGLAGTPETQYF
TRBV28	TRBJ1-4	CATYDGLGEKLFF
TRBV5-1	TRBJ2-5	CASSPGSLGGETQYF
TRBV6-5	TRBJ1-5	CASSYGQGPFPQHF
TRBV29-1	TRBJ2-7	CSVAGDRAPEQYF
TRBV2	TRBJ2-7	CASSDWTGITGF
TRBV30	TRBJ2-7	CAWSGLAGYHEQYF
TRBV28	TRBJ2-7	CASSRGSYEQYF
TRBV5-1	TRBJ2-7	CASSFADSSYEQYF
TRBV28	TRBJ2-4	CASGSPGGPADIQYF
TRBV5-8	TRBJ2-7	CASSHRYEQYF
TRBV28	TRBJ2-1	CASRPHGAAGVSGNEQFF
TRBV14	TRBJ2-3	CASSQDQGGTDTQYF
TRBV5-1	TRBJ1-1	CASSSGQNTEAFF
TRBV18	TRBJ1-2	CASSPNWGTGKNYGYTF
TRBV30	TRBJ1-3	CAGQGSGNTIYF
TRBV7-8	TRBJ2-1	CASSFAGAEYNEQFF
TRBV27	TRBJ1-2	CASRRSGQGYGYTF
TRBV2	TRBJ1-5	CASSEAVAGTGQPQHF
TRBV19	TRBJ1-5	CASSRGGGQPQHF
TRBV5-1	TRBJ2-7	CASSPGTGWTEEQYF
TRBV4-3	TRBJ2-2	CASSQDRGLAGSTGELFF
TRBV28	TRBJ1-1	CASSFRRLLNTEAFF
TRBV30	TRBJ2-2	CALKGTGELFF
TRBV30	TRBJ2-4	CAWGKRAKNIQYF
TRBV5-1	TRBJ1-1	CASSLSGQEAFF
TRBV25-1	TRBJ2-3	CASSGAGLRTDTQYF
TRBV20-1	TRBJ1-2	CSARTGGGYTF
TRBV6-6	TRBJ1-6	CASRGTANSPLHF
TRBV19	TRBJ2-1	CASSLGTSGGNEQFF
TRBV7-2	TRBJ2-1	CASSPDPGTSYYEQFF
TRBV5-1	TRBJ1-1	CASSLGGHLGDTEAFF
TRBV28	TRBJ2-7	CASSNSGTGGAEQYF
TRBV14	TRBJ1-2	CASSRAGGRYGYTF
TRBV2	TRBJ1-2	CASSVGQGAYGYTF
TRBV7-2	TRBJ2-3	CASSLKLASSTDTQYF
TRBV6-6	TRBJ1-4	CASSYSMGNEKLFF
TRBV2	TRBJ2-1	CASRALAGGPDSEQFF
TRBV6-5	TRBJ1-2	CASSRRDRAGYTF
TRBV11-2	TRBJ2-7	CASSLAPGRGEQYF
TRBV5-4	TRBJ2-5	CASSLAGQQETQYF
TRBV5-6	TRBJ2-7	CASSFGTGGEQYF
TRBV28	TRBJ1-6	CASSLGATGVIGLHF
TRBV6-4	TRBJ2-6	CASSEQFSANVLTF
TRBV28	TRBJ2-2	CASSQGQLINTGELFF
TRBV11-2	TRBJ2-7	CASSLSRQGYEQYF
TRBV9	TRBJ1-4	CASSVDQATNEKLFF
TRBV28	TRBJ1-5	CASSLRDRDQPQHF